This record looks at one TCR beta chain sequence and its context. Its specificity is not known. The data originate from a study of CXCR3-negative and CXCR3-positive naive CD8 T cells. Study-wide findings and caveats: CXCR3-positive naive cells had more hydrophobic TRB CDR3s than CXCR3-negative naive cells. Naive CXCR3-negative cells resembled naive CXCR3-positive cells in TRBV-TRBJ usage; memory cells differed.

cDNA libraries for TRB were generated by 5' RACE incorporating UMI labels. TCRdb processed the 5' RACE reads again and assigns one entry to each CDR3 protein, with no DNA. The specimen's table records about 63,000 distinct CDR3 sequences. Germline values: CDR1 DFQATT, CDR2 SNEGSKA (reference sequence). The CDR3 length is 13 residues. Sample: naive CXCR3+ CD8+ T cells from blood. Subset given: CD45RO-CCR7+CD27+CD95- naive CD8+ T cells expressing CXCR3 (TNR3+). V usage is TRBV20-1 and J usage is TRBJ2-7. The sequence derives from a human donor in good health. Some clones in this sample may be carry-over from other donors' samples. The CDR3 spells CSARGWQSYEQYF.